This T cell receptor (beta chain) is drawn from a study of blood T cell repertoires in COVID-19 (dated by TCRdb to 2020 to 2021). In the study overall: Samples from collaborators originated in the United States, Italy and Spain and spanned both the acute and convalescent phases of COVID-19. The prospective study material was composed of cDNA or gDNA derived from T cells, B-cell-depleted T cells, or PBMCs. The dataset comprised deeply sampled blood TCRbeta repertoires from subjects exposed to, actively infected with, or recovered from COVID-19. The repertoires were released in a freely available public database intended as a resource for research on the immune response to SARS-CoV-2. The samples were drawn from the first 160 participants of the ongoing ImmuneRACE study and from some 1,300 subjects provided by 6 global collaborators. A de-identified subject ID, COVID-19 status, age in years and sex were almost always included in the sample metadata. Where HLA class I and class II types were available, the types were taken from metadata supplied by the sample provider, not from assay-based typing. Broad study findings and their caveats: How much clinical and demographic metadata was included differed by source and by participant, and the metadata was provided uncurated.

The immunoSEQ Assay, a bias-controlled multiplex PCR, was used to amplify TCRbeta CDR3 regions from genomic DNA. On the authors' methods: The number of nucleated cells in each sample was estimated by amplification of reference gene primers within the assay. Sequence reads were collapsed and filtered to measure the absolute abundance of every unique TCRbeta CDR3 rearrangement. For each sample, productive Simpson clonality was calculated as the square root of Simpson's diversity index across productive rearrangements. The table comes from immuneACCESS by way of TCRdb, which keeps in-frame sequences with V and J called. Part of the clones is missing from these tables; in studies checked, under half for an unresolved V gene and the rest for unknown reasons. D and trimming come from the DNA, and the V and J calls and clone size come from that table. The sample includes more than 200,000 clones, with about 90% observed a single time. In total, the top ten clones hold 2.5% to 3% of the sample.

The collaborating institutions used their own protocols to collect whole blood in K2EDTA tubes. For TCRbeta analysis, collaborators shipped samples as frozen whole blood, isolated PBMCs, or DNA extracted from either of those sample types. Concerning this clone: Its antigen is unknown. Base qualities are not recorded, but no much larger clone differs from it by a single base.

The CDR3, from cysteine to phenylalanine, totals 15 residues. The DNA shown is the 45-base CDR3, in frame from base 1. V is reduced by 4 bases and J by 6 bases, leaving a spacing of 17 bases between them. CDR1 and CDR2, per the germline V gene (reference sequence), are SGHNT and YYREEE. The TCR was taken from a woman aged 60-75 years with acute or convalescent COVID-19. Sequencing was carried out using peripheral blood. The sequence joins TRBV5-4 to TRBJ2-1; the best D guess is TRBD2, with 5 bases matching. DNA sequence: TGTGCCAGCAGCCCGGCCCAGCGGACTTCCAATGAGCAGTTCTTC. The resulting protein is CASSPAQRTSNEQFF.